This is a list of T cell receptor beta chains from one sample in a study of blood T cells in healthy people across ages. MiXCR, applied by TCRdb to the 5' RACE reads, yields one record per CDR3 protein. The sample lists 1 million or so distinct CDR3 sequences, approximately 25% occurring once. These same data were also listed under a study on T cells of mothers and their children.

The source material was blood. These receptors were collected from a girl aged 2 to 9 in good health. Both conserved end residues are part of each CDR3. D genes are given only for firm matches. A clone size is listed for some rows: how often the clone was seen (once, few, many), or a class if it is expanded.

j_gene,abundance,v_gene,d_gene,CDR3nt,CDR3aa
TRBJ2-7,.,TRBV20-1,TRBD2,TGCAGTGCTAGAGATCTTCCCGGGACTAGATTTGACGAGCAGTACTTC,CSARDLPGTRFDEQYF
TRBJ1-2,.,TRBV12-3/TRBV12-4,.,TGTGCCAGCAGTCACGGGCCATCTAACTATGGCTACACCTTC,CASSHGPSNYGYTF
TRBJ1-1,.,TRBV7-8,.,TGTGCCAGCAGCAATGAATCGGGGGGATGGACTGAAGCTTTCTTT,CASSNESGGWTEAFF
TRBJ2-7,.,TRBV7-2,TRBD2,TGTGCCAGCAGCTTAGCAGCGGGAGGGACACCCTACGAGCAGTACTTC,CASSLAAGGTPYEQYF
TRBJ2-4,.,TRBV4-2,.,TGTGCCAGCAGTCCACAGGATAAAAACATTCAGTACTTC,CASSPQDKNIQYF
TRBJ2-1,.,TRBV24-1,.,TGTGCCACCAGTGATAGGGGGATCGTAAACAATGAGCAGTTCTTC,CATSDRGIVNNEQFF
TRBJ2-5,.,TRBV20-1,.,TGCAGTGCTAGAGTAGGGCGGAGCCAAGAGACCCAGTACTTC,CSARVGRSQETQYF
TRBJ2-1,few,TRBV24-1,TRBD2,TGTGCCACCAGTGATCGACCGGGACTACGTGCGGATGAGCAGTTCTTC,CATSDRPGLRADEQFF
TRBJ1-3,.,TRBV2,.,TGTGCCAGCATTAACTCTGGAAACACCATATATTTT,CASINSGNTIYF
TRBJ2-4,few,TRBV29-1,TRBD1,TGCAGCGTAGTAGGGACAGACATATTAAACATTCAGTACTTC,CSVVGTDILNIQYF
TRBJ2-5,few,TRBV2,TRBD1,TGTGCCAGCAGTGGGACAGGGGTCTGGGAGACCCAGTACTTC,CASSGTGVWETQYF
TRBJ2-1,few,TRBV7-9,.,TGTGCCAGCAGCTTCGAGGGGCGAGGCAATGAGCAGTTCTTC,CASSFEGRGNEQFF
TRBJ2-1,many,TRBV7-2,TRBD2,TGCGCCAGCAGCTCTCTAGCGGGAAATGAGCAGTTCTTC,CASSSLAGNEQFF
TRBJ2-1,few,TRBV11-2,.,TGTGCCAGCAGCTTAGATCCAGGGCATGAGCAGTTCTTC,CASSLDPGHEQFF
TRBJ2-2,.,TRBV9,.,TGTGCCAGCAGCGTATACGTGAACACCGGGGAGCTGTTTTTT,CASSVYVNTGELFF
TRBJ2-4,few,TRBV28,TRBD2,TGTGCCAGCAGTCCGGGAGGGCCAAACATTCAGTACTTC,CASSPGGPNIQYF
TRBJ2-5,few,TRBV28,TRBD2,TGTGCCAGCAGTCAAGCGGGGGCCCCCCAAGAGACCCAGTACTTC,CASSQAGAPQETQYF
TRBJ1-2,.,TRBV11-2,.,TGTGCCAGCAGCTTAGTCGGCGGCACGAGCGATGGCTACACCTTC,CASSLVGGTSDGYTF
TRBJ2-4,few,TRBV3-1,.,TGTGCCAGCAGCCAAGCAGGGGACATTCAGTACTTC,CASSQAGDIQYF
TRBJ2-5,.,TRBV5-6,.,TGTGCCAGCATCCTCATAGGGGGAGAGACCCAGTACTTC,CASILIGGETQYF
TRBJ2-5,.,TRBV10-3,.,TGTGCCATCAGTTCTACTCCAGAAGAGACCCAGTACTTC,CAISSTPEETQYF
TRBJ1-1,.,TRBV29-1,.,TGCAGCTTTAATCAAGAGAGCACTGAAGCTTTCTTT,CSFNQESTEAFF